These 6 T cell receptor beta chains came from one sample sequenced in a study of T-cell memory formation after mild COVID-19. TCRdb re-called the 5' RACE reads through MiXCR, storing one row per CDR3 protein. The sample holds hundreds of thousands of distinct CDR3 sequences, 20% to 25% seen once. Sequencing was carried out using PBMCs or a T cell subset sorted from them (not recorded which). The receptor set was obtained from an adult woman who had mild COVID-19 (a few samples of this study predate the infection). Cell type and time point are not known.

The chain has TRBV3-1 and TRBJ2-7, with TRBD1 as a possible D gene (6 bases). This CDR3 comprises 15 residues. Looked up from germline, CDR1 is LGHDT and CDR2 is YNNKEL (reference sequence). The V and J ends lost 2 bases and 5 bases respectively, with 16 bases between them. CDR3 coding DNA: TGTGCCAGCAGCCAAAGGGACACCACCGCCCACGAGCAGTACTTC. Translating gives CASSQRDTTAHEQYF.

The rearrangement uses TRBV5-1 and TRBJ1-1; D gene uncertain. Trimming took off 0 bases at V and 3 bases at J, with 6 bases between the two ends. The germline V gene has CDR1 SGHRS and CDR2 YFSETQ. The CDR3 covers 13 residues. DNA for the CDR3: TGCGCCAGCAGCTTGGGGCAGCACACTGAAGCTTTCTTT. Translation: CASSLGQHTEAFF.

This clonotype was recorded a few times. V is TRBV5-1 and J is TRBJ1-5; 7 nucleotides agree with TRBD1. V lost 1 base and J lost 1; bases outside the gene matches: 2. This CDR3 is built from 15 residues. Germline values: CDR1 SGHRS, CDR2 YFSETQ. The CDR3 region has the DNA TGCGCCAGCAGCTTGTCGGGACAGAGCAATCAGCCCCAGCATTTT. The encoded protein is CASSLSGQSNQPQHF.

This chain uses TRBV10-3 with TRBJ1-5; D not certain. V gave up 7 bases and J gave up 4 bases, with 11 bases separating them. Germline V gene sequence: CDR1 ENHRY, CDR2 SYGVKD. The CDR3 is 13 residues long. The CDR3 region is CAIMGSPNQPQHF. In DNA, the CDR3 is TGTGCCATCATGGGTTCGCCAAATCAGCCCCAGCATTTT.

The V call is TRBV7-6, the J call TRBJ2-3; weak D call: TRBD1 (6 bases). Between the trimmed V and J ends, which lost 0 bases and 6 bases, there was a span of 13 bases. Germline CDR1 reads SGHVS; CDR2 reads FNYEAQ. This CDR3 is built from 15 residues. The CDR3 region has the DNA TGTGCCAGCAGCTTAGCGGGGGCCCCCGGGGATACGCAGTATTTT. Translated: CASSLAGAPGDTQYF.

This clonotype was observed a few times. The chain has TRBV6-5 and TRBJ2-2; TRBD1 agrees at 10 bases. There are 16 residues in the CDR3. The V gene end was trimmed by 5 bases and the J gene end by 3 bases; junction bases not matched to a gene: 6. In germline, CDR1 is MNHEY, CDR2 SVGAGI. CDR3 coding DNA: TGTGCCAGCAGTCCAGGACAGGGGGGCGACACCGGGGAGCTGTTTTTT. Translation: CASSPGQGGDTGELFF.